This T cell receptor beta chain was found in a study of blood T cells in healthy people across ages. Whole-study results and caveats: Naive CD4+ cells and diversity were both higher in long-lived donors than in aged donors.

Isolation yielded PBMCs, at least 6.5 million per sample, in every case. As regards this clonotype: Its antigen is not identified.

After removal of 3 bases from V and 1 base from J, the junction contained 9 bases not matched to a gene. Germline CDR1 is SGHKS and CDR2 is YYEKEE (reference sequence). The CDR3 is made up of 18 amino acids. Alongside a J-beta primer mix, a sample-barcoded 5' primer served in a second PCR lasting roughly 6 to 11 cycles. Each cDNA molecule was tagged by a template-switch adaptor that had 12 random nucleotides. TCRdb reprocessed the 5' RACE reads via MiXCR and lists one record per CDR3 protein. The sample holds around 900,000 distinct CDR3 sequences, roughly 51% seen once. J is TRBJ2-4 and V is TRBV5-5; 11 bases align to TRBD2. The receptor was derived from a woman aged 55-69 years in good health. Sequencing input: blood. The CDR3 DNA is TGTGCCAGCAGCTACGTAGCGGGAGGGCGGGGTGCCAAAAACATTCAGTACTTC. Its protein is CASSYVAGGRGAKNIQYF.